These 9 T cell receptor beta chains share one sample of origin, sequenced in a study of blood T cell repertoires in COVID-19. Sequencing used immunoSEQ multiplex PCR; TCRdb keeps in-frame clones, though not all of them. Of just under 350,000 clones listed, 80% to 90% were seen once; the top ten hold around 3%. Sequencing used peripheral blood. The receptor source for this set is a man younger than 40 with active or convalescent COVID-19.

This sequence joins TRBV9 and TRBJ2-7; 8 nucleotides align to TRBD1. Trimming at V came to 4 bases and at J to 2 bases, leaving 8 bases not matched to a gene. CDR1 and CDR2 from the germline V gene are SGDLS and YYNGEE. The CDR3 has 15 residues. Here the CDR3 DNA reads TGTGCCAGCAGCTCCTCGACAGGGGTTGCCTACGAGCAGTACTTC. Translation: CASSSSTGVAYEQYF. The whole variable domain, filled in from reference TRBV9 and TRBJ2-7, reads DSGVTQTPKHLITATGQRVTLRCSPRSGDLSVYWYQQSLDQGLQFLIQYYNGEERAKGNILERFSAQQFPDLHSELNLSSLELGDSALYFCASSSSTGVAYEQYFGPGTRLTVT.

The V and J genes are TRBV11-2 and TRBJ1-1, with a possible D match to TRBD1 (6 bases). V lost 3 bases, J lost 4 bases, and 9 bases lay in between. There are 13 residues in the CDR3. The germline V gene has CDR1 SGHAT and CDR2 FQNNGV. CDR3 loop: CASSLLRGTEAFF. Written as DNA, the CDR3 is TGTGCCAGCAGCTTGCTCAGGGGCACTGAAGCTTTCTTT.

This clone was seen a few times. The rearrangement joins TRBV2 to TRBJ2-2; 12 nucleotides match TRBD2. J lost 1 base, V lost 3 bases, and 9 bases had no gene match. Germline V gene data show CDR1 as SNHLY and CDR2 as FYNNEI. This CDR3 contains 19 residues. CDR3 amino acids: CASSDGLAGPSRNTGELFF. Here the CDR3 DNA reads TGTGCCAGCAGTGACGGACTAGCGGGACCTTCGCGGAACACCGGGGAGCTGTTTTTT.

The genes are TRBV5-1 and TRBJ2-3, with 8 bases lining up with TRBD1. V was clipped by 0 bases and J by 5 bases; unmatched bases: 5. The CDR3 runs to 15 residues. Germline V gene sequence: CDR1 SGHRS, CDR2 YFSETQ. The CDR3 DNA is TGCGCCAGCAGCTTGGTGGACAGGGAGGAAGATACGCAGTATTTT. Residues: CASSLVDREEDTQYF.

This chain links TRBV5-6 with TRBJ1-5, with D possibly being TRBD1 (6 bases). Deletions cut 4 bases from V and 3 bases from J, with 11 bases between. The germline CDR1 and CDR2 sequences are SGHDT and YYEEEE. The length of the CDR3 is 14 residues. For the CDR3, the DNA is TGTGCCAGCAGCGCCGGACAGTTCAATCAGCCCCAGCATTTT. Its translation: CASSAGQFNQPQHF.

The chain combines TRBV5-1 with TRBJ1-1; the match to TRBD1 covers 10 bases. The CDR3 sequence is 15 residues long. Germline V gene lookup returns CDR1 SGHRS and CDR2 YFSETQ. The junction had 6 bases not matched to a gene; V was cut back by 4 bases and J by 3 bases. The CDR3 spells CASSRQDRGDTEAFF. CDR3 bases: TGCGCCAGCAGCCGCCAGGACAGGGGGGACACTGAAGCTTTCTTT.

The chain's CDR3 is CASSLLHLGSYGYTF. The CDR3 nucleotides read TGTGCCAGCAGCTTATTACACCTCGGGTCCTATGGCTACACCTTC. The chain has TRBV7-8 and TRBJ1-2, with D uncertain. The CDR3 has 15 residues. CDR1 is SGHVS and CDR2 is FQNEAQ in the germline V gene. Trimming removed 2 bases at V and 4 bases at J, with 14 bases between.

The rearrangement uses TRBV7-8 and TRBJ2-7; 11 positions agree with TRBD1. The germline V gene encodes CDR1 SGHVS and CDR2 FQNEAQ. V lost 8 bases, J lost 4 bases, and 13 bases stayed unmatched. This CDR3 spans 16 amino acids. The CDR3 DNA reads TGTGCCAGCGGAATGACCCCGGGACAGGGGGTTTACGAGCAGTACTTC. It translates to CASGMTPGQGVYEQYF.

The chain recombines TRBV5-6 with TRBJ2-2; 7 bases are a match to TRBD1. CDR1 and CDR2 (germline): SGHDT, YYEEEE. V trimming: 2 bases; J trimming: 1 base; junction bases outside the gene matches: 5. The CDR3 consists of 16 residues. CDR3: CASSLPGQMNTGELFF. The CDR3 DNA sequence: TGTGCCAGCAGCTTACCGGGACAGATGAACACCGGGGAGCTGTTTTTT.